These 18 T cell receptor beta chains came from one sample sequenced in a study of blood T cell repertoires in COVID-19. The protocol was immunoSEQ multiplex PCR, while the TCRdb copy is restricted to in-frame clones and leaves out a portion. This table has about 82,000 clones, around 81% appearing once. Material for sequencing was peripheral blood. The receptors were sampled from a man of 80 years or more with acute or convalescent COVID-19.

The chain is built from TRBV6-4 and TRBJ1-2; D is unclear. Germline CDR1 is MRHNA and CDR2 is SNTAGT. The CDR3 loop spans 11 amino acids. V lost 4 bases and J 7 bases, leaving 7 bases between the germline ends. The CDR3 DNA reads as TGTGCCAGCAGTGCCGGGGTTGGCTACACCTTC. Its translation: CASSAGVGYTF.

This clone was observed a few times. The chain is built from TRBV27 and TRBJ1-1, with D hard to call. The CDR3 totals 16 residues. Germline loops: CDR1 MNHEY, CDR2 SMNVEV (reference sequence). Trimming stripped 7 bases from V and 3 bases from J, with 21 bases between. CDR3 in amino acids: CASKHLHDSDHTEAFF. The CDR3 nucleotides are TGTGCCAGCAAACACCTTCACGACTCTGATCACACTGAAGCTTTCTTT.

The chain uses TRBV10-1 and TRBJ2-1; D perhaps matches TRBD1 (6 bases). The V gene lost 5 bases and the J gene lost 5 bases, with 10 bases spanning the gap. CDR1 is WNHNN and CDR2 is SYGVQD in the germline V gene (reference sequence). The length of the CDR3 is 13 residues. In DNA, the CDR3 is TGCGCCAGCAGTAAGGACAGCAACAATGAGCAGTTCTTC. Its protein is CASSKDSNNEQFF.

This chain joins TRBV18 and TRBJ1-6; 7 nucleotides line up with TRBD1. J was trimmed by 6 bases and V by 2 bases; bases with no gene match: 4. Germline CDR1 KGHSH, CDR2 LQKENI. The CDR3 totals 15 residues. The CDR3 DNA sequence: TGTGCCAGCTCACCAGCAGACAGGGTTAATTCACCCCTCCACTTT. Translation gives CASSPADRVNSPLHF.

This clone was seen just once. The chain carries TRBV5-1 and TRBJ1-4, with TRBD1 identical over 7 bases. This CDR3 spans 15 amino acids. The J segment lost 8 bases and the V segment lost 1 base, leaving 8 bases of the junction unmatched. Per germline, CDR1 SGHRS and CDR2 YFSETQ. The CDR3 spells CASSLLNRGGEKLFF. DNA of the CDR3: TGCGCCAGCAGCTTGCTGAACAGGGGAGGCGAAAAACTGTTTTTT.

The chain uses TRBV27 and TRBJ2-3, with D tentatively TRBD2 (6 bases). Trimming removed 6 bases at V and 2 bases at J, with 9 bases between. Germline assignment: CDR1 MNHEY and CDR2 SMNVEV (reference sequence). CDR3 length: 13 amino acids. In nucleotides, the CDR3 is TGTGCCAGCAGGGGACTTAACACAGATACGCAGTATTTT. It translates to CASRGLNTDTQYF.

The chain links TRBV28 to TRBJ1-2, with D hard to call. The germline V and J ends were trimmed by 5 bases and 2 bases, with 9 bases remaining between them. The CDR3 has 13 amino acids. Germline V gene data show CDR1 as MDHEN and CDR2 as SYDVKM. CDR3 residues: CASSPGGNYGYTF. The DNA for the CDR3 is TGTGCCAGCAGTCCAGGTGGAAACTATGGCTACACCTTC.

The V call is TRBV5-1, the J call TRBJ1-4, with 9 bases matching TRBD1. V dropped 4 bases and J dropped 2; count of bases not matched to a gene: 9. Germline V gives CDR1 SGHRS, CDR2 YFSETQ. The CDR3 is made up of 17 amino acids. CDR3 coding DNA: TGCGCCAGCAGCCAAGACCCCGGGACAGGGACTAATGAAAAACTGTTTTTT. It codes for CASSQDPGTGTNEKLFF.

With respect to this clone: Other DNA sequences of this sample code for an identical CDR3. V gene TRBV3-1 (or the pseudogene TRBV3-2) combines with J gene TRBJ1-6; TRBD1 matches at 7 bases. The length of the CDR3 is 15 residues. Germline CDR1 is LGHDT and CDR2 is YNNKEL (reference sequence). Trimming at V came to 4 bases and at J to 6 bases, leaving 6 bases not matched to a gene. The CDR3 protein is CASSRRQGSNSPLHF. CDR3 nucleotides: TGTGCCAGCAGCCGTAGACAGGGTAGTAATTCACCCCTCCACTTT.

The V and J genes are TRBV7-6 and TRBJ1-3, with D possibly matching TRBD1 (6 bases). From germline, CDR1 is SGHVS and CDR2 FNYEAQ. Trimming cost V 5 bases and J 2 bases, with 13 bases left between them. CDR3 length: 15 residues. The CDR3 DNA sequence: TGTGCCAGCAGCCGCAACCCAGGGGCTGGAAACACCATATATTTT. As protein: CASSRNPGAGNTIYF.

The chain has TRBV11-2 and TRBJ2-7; tentatively, D is TRBD1 (5 bases). V was cut by 1 base and J by 4 bases, with 11 bases left in between. Germline lookup yields CDR1 SGHAT and CDR2 FQNNGV. The CDR3 extends over 14 amino acids. CDR3 loop: CASSLVRTQYEQYF. The CDR3 DNA follows: TGTGCCAGCAGCTTAGTTCGGACACAATACGAGCAGTACTTC.

V and J are TRBV28 and TRBJ2-3, with TRBD1 identical over 9 bases. This CDR3 comprises 16 residues. V was clipped by 4 bases and J by 4 bases; unmatched bases: 9. Germline loops: CDR1 MDHEN, CDR2 SYDVKM. The CDR3 protein is CASSSPGTGNADTQYF. CDR3 DNA sequence: TGTGCCAGCAGTTCCCCCGGGACAGGGAACGCAGATACGCAGTATTTT. The full variable domain, rest sourced from reference TRBV28 and TRBJ2-3, is DVKVTQSSRYLVKRTGEKVFLECVQDMDHENMFWYRQDPGLGLRLIYFSYDVKMKEKGDIPEGYSVSREKKERFSLILESASTNQTSMYLCASSSPGTGNADTQYFGPGTRLTVL.

V usage is TRBV28 and J usage is TRBJ2-1; 9 bases agree with TRBD2. The CDR3 contains 15 residues. Trimming removed 4 bases from V and 6 bases from J; junction bases left unmatched: 7. The V gene's germline CDR1 is MDHEN and CDR2 SYDVKM. CDR3 in DNA: TGTGCCAGCAGTTCCCTTAGCGGGAGCGGCAATGAGCAGTTCTTC. It specifies CASSSLSGSGNEQFF.

There are a few counts of this clone. V usage is TRBV6-6 and J usage is TRBJ2-7; the D gene is possibly TRBD1 (6 bases). V gave up 5 bases and J gave up 6 bases, with 17 bases separating them. CDR3 length equals 14 residues. CDR1 and CDR2 (germline): MNHNY, SVGAGI (reference sequence). In DNA, the CDR3 is TGTGCCAGCAGTACAGGGCATGGGGGTCTCGAGCAGTACTTC. The encoded protein is CASSTGHGGLEQYF.

This chain connects TRBV20-1 to TRBJ2-7; D possibly matches TRBD1 or TRBD2 (6 bases each). The CDR3 has 13 residues. Germline-derived CDR1 and CDR2 are DFQATT and SNEGSKA (reference sequence). V shed 3 bases and J shed 2 bases, with 11 bases lying between them. CDR3 nucleotide sequence: TGCAGTGCTAGTGGAGGGGGACCCTACGAGCAGTACTTC. The encoded protein is CSASGGGPYEQYF.

This clone was observed a handful of times. The chain links TRBV6-4 to TRBJ2-1; 15 bases match TRBD2. The V gene end was trimmed by 1 base and the J gene end by 9 bases; junction bases not matched to a gene: 4. Germline lookup yields CDR1 MRHNA and CDR2 SNTAGT. CDR3 size: 16 residues. The CDR3 DNA reads as TGTGCCAGCAGTGACTGGACTAGCGGGAGGGTAGGTGAGCAGTTCTTC. It is translated as CASSDWTSGRVGEQFF.

This chain uses TRBV6-6 with TRBJ2-1; D remains ambiguous. The germline gives CDR1 MNHNY, CDR2 SVGAGI (reference sequence). V lost 4 bases, J lost 9 bases, and 7 bases lay in between. This CDR3 has 11 amino acids. CDR3 coding DNA: TGTGCCAGCAGTTTACCGGGTGAGCAGTTCTTC. This gives the protein CASSLPGEQFF.

The rearrangement links TRBV27 to TRBJ1-6; TRBD1 matches 8 bases. V lost 6 bases and J lost 10; bases outside the gene matches: 8. The CDR3 loop spans 14 amino acids. Looked up from germline, CDR1 is MNHEY and CDR2 is SMNVEV (reference sequence). CDR3 region: CASSQQGVQSPLHF. In DNA, the CDR3 is TGTGCCAGCAGCCAACAGGGGGTGCAATCACCCCTCCACTTT.